Below, 26 T cell receptor beta chains from the same sample are listed, as sequenced in a study of blood T cell repertoires in COVID-19. Here immunoSEQ multiplex PCR was the method, and the copy in TCRdb shows in-frame clones only, minus some. The table lists about 200,000 clones, about 86% of them singletons, with about 2.2% in the top ten. Sequenced input: peripheral blood. These receptor sequences come from a woman in her forties or fifties with acute or convalescent COVID-19.

This clone was counted a few times. This chain connects TRBV7-8 to TRBJ2-1; TRBD2 agrees at 11 bases. Germline CDR1 SGHVS, CDR2 FQNEAQ. CDR3 length equals 15 residues. V was clipped by 1 base and J by 8 bases; unmatched bases: 4. CDR3 DNA sequence: TGTGCCAGCAGCTTAGGCCTAGCGGGGGGCTATGAGCAGTTCTTC. Protein sequence: CASSLGLAGGYEQFF.

This clone was counted only a few times. The gene calls are TRBV27 and TRBJ1-5; D is undetermined. Trimming shortened V by 3 bases and J by 2 bases, and 11 bases separated the two germline ends. CDR1 is MNHEY, CDR2 SMNVEV, per germline (reference sequence). This CDR3 comprises 15 residues. The CDR3 sequence: CASSFIDRGNQPQHF. The CDR3, as DNA: TGTGCCAGCAGTTTTATCGACCGGGGCAATCAGCCCCAGCATTTT.

About this clone itself: At the DNA level, this CDR3 is encoded by other sequences in the same sample as well. V and J are TRBV14 and TRBJ2-1, with TRBD2 matching 10 bases. V trimming: 2 bases; J trimming: 4 bases; junction bases outside the gene matches: 2. Per the germline V gene, CDR1 is SGHDN and CDR2 is FVKESK. The CDR3 has 15 residues. CDR3 in DNA: TGTGCCAGCAGCCAACTAGCGGGAGCGTACAATGAGCAGTTCTTC. Its translation is CASSQLAGAYNEQFF.

V usage is TRBV3-1 (or the pseudogene TRBV3-2) and J usage is TRBJ2-5, with a tentative D call TRBD2 (7 bases). The germline V gene has CDR1 LGHDT and CDR2 YNNKEL (reference sequence). V gave up 6 bases and J gave up 5 bases, with 13 bases separating them. The CDR3 has 13 residues. The CDR3 is CASSRGGVETQYF. Written as DNA, the CDR3 is TGTGCCAGCAGTAGGGGGGGGGTCGAGACCCAGTACTTC.

The chain combines TRBV6-1 with TRBJ1-1, with D perhaps TRBD1 (5 bases). V lost 5 bases and J lost 5, with 18 bases in between. Germline V gives CDR1 MNHNS, CDR2 SASEGT. The CDR3 loop spans 15 amino acids. The DNA of the CDR3 is TGTGCCAGCAGTTCCGCGACTCAAAAGGGGACTGAAGCTTTCTTT. It codes for CASSSATQKGTEAFF.

V gene TRBV27 combines with J gene TRBJ1-1; the match to TRBD1 covers 11 bases. This CDR3 comprises 17 residues. CDR1 is MNHEY and CDR2 is SMNVEV in the germline V gene (reference sequence). The trim removed 1 base at V and 3 bases at J, leaving 7 bases unmatched. The CDR3 reads CASSLLSPGQGDTEAFF. The CDR3 coding sequence is TGTGCCAGCAGTTTATTGTCACCGGGACAGGGGGACACTGAAGCTTTCTTT.

CDR3: CASSLARDKTEAFF. The CDR3 nucleotides read TGCGCCAGCAGCTTGGCCCGGGACAAAACTGAAGCTTTCTTT. The V call is TRBV5-1, the J call TRBJ1-1, with a weak D call TRBD1 (6 bases). This CDR3 has 14 amino acids. Trimming removed 0 bases at V and 5 bases at J, with 11 bases between. Germline assignment: CDR1 SGHRS and CDR2 YFSETQ.

The genes are TRBV6-1 and TRBJ1-2; TRBD1 matches at 7 bases. There are 14 residues in the CDR3. Trimming took 0 bases from V and 3 from J; bases not matched to a gene: 1. Looked up from germline, CDR1 is MNHNS and CDR2 is SASEGT. CDR3 protein: CASSEAGGDYGYTF. In DNA form, the CDR3 reads TGTGCCAGCAGTGAAGCAGGGGGCGACTATGGCTACACCTTC.

This clone was found a few times. V gene TRBV5-1 combines with J gene TRBJ2-7; 8 bases line up with TRBD2. With 0 bases clipped from V and 6 bases from J, the junction kept 5 bases outside the gene matches. The CDR3 spans 14 residues. The germline CDR1 and CDR2 sequences are SGHRS and YFSETQ. The CDR3: CASSLELAALEQYF. The CDR3 DNA sequence: TGCGCCAGCAGCTTGGAACTAGCGGCGCTCGAGCAGTACTTC.

In this sample, this clone turned up once. The chain carries TRBV30 and TRBJ1-2; TRBD1 matches 7 bases. In germline, CDR1 is GTSNPN, CDR2 SVGIG (reference sequence). V lost 2 bases, J lost 5 bases, and 11 bases stayed unmatched. This CDR3 spans 15 amino acids. CDR3 nucleotides: TGTGCCTGGAGTCCGAGGACAGGCGGGGAGTATGGCTACACCTTC. It specifies CAWSPRTGGEYGYTF.

The chain couples TRBV10-3 to TRBJ1-1, with D maybe TRBD1 (5 bases). The V end was cut by 4 bases, the J end by 5 bases, with 17 bases between. CDR1 is ENHRY and CDR2 is SYGVKD in the germline V gene. The length of the CDR3 is 15 residues. The CDR3 reads CAISGRGDSGTEAFF. The CDR3 DNA follows: TGTGCCATCAGTGGCAGAGGGGATAGCGGAACTGAAGCTTTCTTT.

This clone was observed once. The chain employs TRBV6-5 and TRBJ2-7; 9 positions agree with TRBD1. Trimming at V came to 6 bases and at J to 5 bases, leaving 2 bases not matched to a gene. This CDR3 spans 12 amino acids. Per germline, CDR1 MNHEY and CDR2 SVGAGI. The CDR3 coding sequence is TGTGCCAGCAGCCGGACAGGGGACGAGCAGTACTTC. It translates to CASSRTGDEQYF.

The chain employs TRBV12-3 or TRBV12-4 and TRBJ1-2; 7 positions match TRBD1. The CDR3 runs 13 residues. J was trimmed by 6 bases and V by 3 bases; bases with no gene match: 4. The CDR3 here is CASSFAGGDGYTF. In nucleotides, the CDR3 is TGTGCCAGCAGTTTTGCAGGGGGTGATGGCTACACCTTC.

The chain couples TRBV6-6 to TRBJ2-7; 11 bases match TRBD2. This CDR3 comprises 15 residues. V was clipped by 4 bases and J by 4 bases; unmatched bases: 6. Germline V gives CDR1 MNHNY, CDR2 SVGAGI (reference sequence). CDR3 residues: CASSSVAGGVYEQYF. The CDR3 DNA follows: TGTGCCAGCAGTTCCGTAGCGGGAGGGGTGTACGAGCAGTACTTC.

The CDR3 DNA follows: TGTGCCAGCAGAGAGTATGGCTACACCTTC. This gives the protein CASREYGYTF. This chain connects TRBV9 to TRBJ1-2; D not certain. From germline, CDR1 is SGDLS and CDR2 YYNGEE. This CDR3 has 10 residues. V lost 5 bases and J 5 bases, leaving 4 bases between the germline ends.

The CDR3 DNA is TGTGCCATAAAATCCTACGAGCAGTACTTC. Its translation is CAIKSYEQYF. This chain links TRBV9 with TRBJ2-7; D call uncertain. This CDR3 has 10 residues. Germline V lookup: CDR1 SGDLS, CDR2 YYNGEE. Trimming stripped 9 bases from V and 1 base from J, with 5 bases between. Full variable domain (remainder filled in from reference TRBV9 and TRBJ2-7): DSGVTQTPKHLITATGQRVTLRCSPRSGDLSVYWYQQSLDQGLQFLIQYYNGEERAKGNILERFSAQQFPDLHSELNLSSLELGDSALYFCAIKSYEQYFGPGTRLTVT.

V gene TRBV10-3 combines with J gene TRBJ2-1; 11 bases are shared with TRBD1. J was trimmed by 5 bases and V by 8 bases; bases with no gene match: 8. The CDR3 length is 15 residues. Germline V gene lookup returns CDR1 ENHRY and CDR2 SYGVKD. CDR3 loop: CAISWDRGFNNEQFF. The CDR3 DNA is TGTGCCATCTCCTGGGACAGGGGGTTCAACAATGAGCAGTTCTTC.

The chain couples TRBV5-8 to TRBJ2-7, with D perhaps TRBD2 (5 bases). CDR1 SGHTS and CDR2 YDEGEE come from the germline V gene. The CDR3 sequence is 13 residues long. The V end lost 4 bases, the J end lost 3 bases, and 11 bases lay between the germline ends. CDR3 region: CASSPEGDYEQYF. The CDR3 DNA follows: TGTGCCAGCAGCCCTGAGGGAGACTACGAGCAGTACTTC.

The V gene is TRBV19, the J gene TRBJ1-5; TRBD1 matches at 10 bases. The CDR3 totals 14 residues. The trim removed 5 bases at V and 7 bases at J, leaving 5 bases unmatched. CDR1 is LNHDA, CDR2 SQIVND, per germline (reference sequence). In nucleotides, the CDR3 is TGTGCCAGTAGTCTCGGGACAGGGGACCAGCCCCAGCATTTT. Its translation is CASSLGTGDQPQHF. The full variable domain, rest sourced from reference TRBV19 and TRBJ1-5, is DGGITQSPKYLFRKEGQNVTLSCEQNLNHDAMYWYRQDPGQGLRLIYYSQIVNDFQKGDIAEGYSVSREKKESFPLTVTSAQKNPTAFYLCASSLGTGDQPQHFGDGTRLSIL.

This chain uses TRBV3-1 (or the pseudogene TRBV3-2) with TRBJ2-1, with TRBD2 matching over 8 bases. Germline CDR1 reads LGHDT; CDR2 reads YNNKEL (reference sequence). The ends lost 0 bases at V and 0 bases at J; junction bases unmatched: 13. This CDR3 spans 20 amino acids. CDR3 nucleotide sequence: TGTGCCAGCAGCCAAGATTACCGGGGGGGCTTCGACGGCTCCTACAATGAGCAGTTCTTC. Translating it yields CASSQDYRGGFDGSYNEQFF.

The genes are TRBV5-1 and TRBJ1-2, with TRBD1 as a possible D gene (6 bases). V lost 4 bases, J lost 0 bases, and 13 bases lay in between. Germline assignment: CDR1 SGHRS and CDR2 YFSETQ. The CDR3 consists of 15 residues. The DNA of the CDR3 is TGCGCCAGCAGCACCTCGACAGGAGCTAACTATGGCTACACCTTC. Residues: CASSTSTGANYGYTF.

The chain links TRBV6-2 or TRBV6-3 to TRBJ2-6, with D maybe TRBD2 (6 bases). CDR1 is MNHEY, CDR2 SVGEGT, per germline. The CDR3 contains 16 residues. The V end was cut by 2 bases, the J end by 2 bases, with 10 bases between. The DNA for the CDR3 is TGTGCCAGCAGTTACCCCCCGGGGGCTGGGGCCAACGTCCTGACTTTC. Its translation is CASSYPPGAGANVLTF.

The V gene is TRBV6-5, the J gene TRBJ2-1; 10 positions agree with TRBD2. The CDR3 is made up of 12 amino acids. CDR1 and CDR2 (germline): MNHEY, SVGAGI. V was pared by 7 bases and J by 10 bases, with 4 bases of the junction left unmatched. The CDR3 region is CASISSGSEQFF. CDR3 DNA: TGTGCCAGCATCTCTAGCGGGAGCGAGCAGTTCTTC.

This chain links TRBV25-1 with TRBJ1-1; D might be TRBD1 (5 bases). The V and J ends lost 4 bases and 0 bases respectively, with 9 bases between them. CDR1 and CDR2 from the germline V gene are MGHDK and SYGVNS. This CDR3 has 14 amino acids. In DNA, the CDR3 is TGTGCCAGCAGTGTGGGGGGAATGAACACTGAAGCTTTCTTT. Its protein product is CASSVGGMNTEAFF.

This clone was found a few times. This chain uses TRBV14 with TRBJ2-3; perhaps TRBD2 as D (5 bases). Germline CDR1 is SGHDN and CDR2 is FVKESK. The V and J ends lost 1 base and 4 bases respectively, with 15 bases between them. This CDR3 has 16 amino acids. CDR3 protein: CASSQVIGSVPDTQYF. The CDR3 DNA reads as TGTGCCAGCAGCCAAGTCATAGGGAGTGTTCCAGATACGCAGTATTTT.

This chain connects TRBV19 to TRBJ1-2; D may be TRBD1 (6 bases). The CDR3 is made up of 15 amino acids. V was pared by 7 bases and J by 6 bases, with 21 bases between. Germline CDR1 LNHDA, CDR2 SQIVND (reference sequence). The CDR3 DNA follows: TGTGCCAGTACCCACCCGGGACAAGGGATCGATGGCTACACCTTC. Its translation: CASTHPGQGIDGYTF.